These T cell receptor beta chains were read from a single sample in a study of vaccination effects on CD4 cells after COVID-19. The method was immunoSEQ multiplex PCR; TCRdb's version includes in-frame clones alone and lacks a portion of them. The sample consists of tens of thousands of clones, more than 60% of them appearing once. No antigens are known for them. Sequencing used CD4+ T cells from PBMCs cultured with SARS-CoV-2 spike peptides, obtained before COVID-19 vaccination. These receptors all come from a human donor who received a COVID-19 vaccine. Both conserved end residues are part of each CDR3. Each record gives: D gene, clone size, V gene, J gene, CDR3 protein, CDR3 DNA. The D gene is left open where the match is weak. Where a row states a size, it is once, few, many or the class of an expanded clone; other rows omit it.

d_gene: NA; abundance: NA; v_gene: TRBV4-1; j_gene: TRBJ1-1; CDR3aa: CASSRQETMNTEAFF; CDR3nt: TGCGCCAGCAGTCGACAGGAGACCATGAACACTGAAGCTTTCTTT
d_gene: NA; abundance: NA; v_gene: TRBV6-6; j_gene: TRBJ2-3; CDR3aa: CASSYGISDTQYF; CDR3nt: TGTGCCAGCAGTTACGGGATTTCAGATACGCAGTATTTT
d_gene: TRBD1; abundance: few; v_gene: TRBV6-6; j_gene: TRBJ1-1; CDR3aa: CASRNQGARIVTFF; CDR3nt: TGTGCCAGCAGAAACCAGGGGGCAAGAATTGTAACTTTCTTT
d_gene: NA; abundance: once; v_gene: TRBV4-3; j_gene: TRBJ2-3; CDR3aa: CASSQDNYNTDTQYF; CDR3nt: TGCGCCAGCAGCCAAGATAACTATAACACAGATACGCAGTATTTT
d_gene: NA; abundance: NA; v_gene: TRBV6-5; j_gene: TRBJ1-3; CDR3aa: CASSYSMSGAENTIYF; CDR3nt: TGTGCCAGCAGTTACTCGATGTCAGGGGCTGAAAACACCATATATTTT
d_gene: NA; abundance: NA; v_gene: TRBV27; j_gene: TRBJ2-2; CDR3aa: CASSLFQTNTGELFF; CDR3nt: TGTGCCAGCAGTTTATTCCAGACGAACACCGGGGAGCTGTTTTTT
d_gene: NA; abundance: NA; v_gene: TRBV7-9; j_gene: TRBJ1-1; CDR3aa: CASSFKIETEAFF; CDR3nt: TGTGCCAGCAGCTTTAAGATTGAGACTGAAGCTTTCTTT
d_gene: NA; abundance: NA; v_gene: TRBV5-1; j_gene: TRBJ2-5; CDR3aa: CATSVAEGWETQYF; CDR3nt: TGCGCCACCTCAGTGGCGGAAGGGTGGGAGACCCAGTACTTC
d_gene: NA; abundance: once; v_gene: TRBV7-9; j_gene: TRBJ2-2; CDR3aa: CASSRGSPNTGELFF; CDR3nt: TGTGCCAGCAGCCGCGGAAGCCCAAACACCGGGGAGCTGTTTTTT
d_gene: TRBD1; abundance: NA; v_gene: TRBV7-2; j_gene: TRBJ1-5; CDR3aa: CASSPPGGGNQPQHF; CDR3nt: TGTGCCAGCAGCCCCCCAGGGGGGGGCAATCAGCCCCAGCATTTT
d_gene: TRBD1; abundance: NA; v_gene: TRBV2; j_gene: TRBJ2-1; CDR3aa: CASSAGQGSGYNEQFF; CDR3nt: TGTGCCAGCAGTGCAGGACAGGGGTCGGGGTACAATGAGCAGTTCTTC
d_gene: NA; abundance: NA; v_gene: TRBV19; j_gene: TRBJ1-2; CDR3aa: CASSTGARVNFYGYTF; CDR3nt: TGTGCCAGTAGTACAGGGGCCCGCGTCAATTTCTATGGCTACACCTTC
d_gene: NA; abundance: NA; v_gene: TRBV4-3; j_gene: TRBJ1-1; CDR3aa: CASSRHQNTEAFF; CDR3nt: TGCGCCAGCAGCCGACACCAGAACACTGAAGCTTTCTTT
d_gene: TRBD1; abundance: NA; v_gene: TRBV7-9; j_gene: TRBJ1-2; CDR3aa: CASTHTGEGYGYTF; CDR3nt: TGTGCCAGCACCCACACAGGGGAGGGCTATGGCTACACCTTC
d_gene: TRBD1; abundance: NA; v_gene: TRBV7-3; j_gene: TRBJ2-1; CDR3aa: CASSHGQGGEQFF; CDR3nt: TGTGCCAGCAGCCACGGACAGGGAGGTGAGCAGTTCTTC
d_gene: NA; abundance: NA; v_gene: TRBV10-2; j_gene: TRBJ2-1; CDR3aa: CASSESAGAGDEQFF; CDR3nt: TGCGCCAGCAGTGAGTCGGCGGGGGCGGGGGATGAGCAGTTCTTC
d_gene: NA; abundance: NA; v_gene: TRBV6-5; j_gene: TRBJ2-2; CDR3aa: CASSWGGNTGELFF; CDR3nt: TGTGCCAGCAGTTGGGGAGGGAACACCGGGGAGCTGTTTTTT
d_gene: NA; abundance: NA; v_gene: TRBV19; j_gene: TRBJ1-3; CDR3aa: CASSRRPLLEDTIYF; CDR3nt: TGTGCCAGTAGTAGGCGGCCCCTGCTGGAAGACACCATATATTTT
d_gene: NA; abundance: NA; v_gene: TRBV5-6; j_gene: TRBJ1-4; CDR3aa: CASSLGPSTNEKLFF; CDR3nt: TGTGCCAGCAGCTTGGGGCCGTCAACTAATGAAAAACTGTTTTTT
d_gene: NA; abundance: NA; v_gene: TRBV2; j_gene: TRBJ1-1; CDR3aa: CASAANTEAFF; CDR3nt: TGTGCCAGCGCAGCTAACACTGAAGCTTTCTTT
d_gene: NA; abundance: NA; v_gene: TRBV7-2; j_gene: TRBJ2-5; CDR3aa: CASSGGEGETQYF; CDR3nt: TGTGCCAGCAGTGGCGGAGAGGGAGAGACCCAGTACTTC
d_gene: NA; abundance: NA; v_gene: TRBV30; j_gene: TRBJ1-5; CDR3aa: CAWSAGRNQPQHF; CDR3nt: TGTGCCTGGAGCGCAGGGCGGAATCAGCCCCAGCATTTT
d_gene: TRBD1; abundance: once; v_gene: TRBV9; j_gene: TRBJ1-5; CDR3aa: CASSPGTGAPQPQHF; CDR3nt: TGTGCCAGCAGCCCCGGGACAGGGGCGCCTCAGCCCCAGCATTTT
d_gene: TRBD1; abundance: few; v_gene: TRBV6-5; j_gene: TRBJ1-2; CDR3aa: CASSDRASYGYTF; CDR3nt: TGTGCCTCCTCGGACAGGGCCTCCTATGGCTACACCTTC
d_gene: NA; abundance: NA; v_gene: TRBV6-2/TRBV6-3; j_gene: TRBJ2-2; CDR3aa: CASSYSSVGPGGGELFF; CDR3nt: TGTGCCAGCAGTTACTCTTCGGTCGGGCCTGGGGGCGGGGAGCTGTTTTTT
d_gene: NA; abundance: NA; v_gene: TRBV11-1; j_gene: TRBJ2-2; CDR3aa: CASSLAGGNTGELFF; CDR3nt: TGTGCCAGCAGCTTAGCCGGGGGTAACACCGGGGAGCTGTTTTTT
d_gene: NA; abundance: NA; v_gene: TRBV20-1; j_gene: TRBJ2-1; CDR3aa: CSASLRGNEQFF; CDR3nt: TGCAGTGCTAGTTTACGGGGCAATGAGCAGTTCTTC
d_gene: NA; abundance: NA; v_gene: TRBV5-1; j_gene: TRBJ1-2; CDR3aa: CASSLSGSYGYTF; CDR3nt: TGCGCCAGCAGCTTGTCGGGGAGCTATGGCTACACCTTC
d_gene: NA; abundance: NA; v_gene: TRBV6-5; j_gene: TRBJ1-2; CDR3aa: CASSSTRQYGYTF; CDR3nt: TGTGCCAGCAGCTCGACCCGGCAGTATGGCTACACCTTC
d_gene: TRBD1; abundance: NA; v_gene: TRBV7-2; j_gene: TRBJ1-6; CDR3aa: CASSRGTGTYNSPLHF; CDR3nt: TGTGCCAGCAGCCGGGGGACAGGGACTTATAATTCACCCCTCCACTTT
d_gene: TRBD1; abundance: NA; v_gene: TRBV18; j_gene: TRBJ1-2; CDR3aa: CASSSGTGIFGYGYTF; CDR3nt: TGTGCCAGCTCATCCGGGACAGGGATTTTCGGGTATGGCTACACCTTC
d_gene: TRBD1; abundance: NA; v_gene: TRBV5-1; j_gene: TRBJ2-5; CDR3aa: CASTVTGGLETQYF; CDR3nt: TGCGCCAGCACCGTGACAGGGGGCTTGGAGACCCAGTACTTC
d_gene: NA; abundance: NA; v_gene: TRBV7-9; j_gene: TRBJ1-1; CDR3aa: CASSLVAGVGTEAFF; CDR3nt: TGTGCCAGCAGCTTAGTAGCGGGGGTGGGCACTGAAGCTTTCTTT
d_gene: NA; abundance: NA; v_gene: TRBV9; j_gene: TRBJ2-2; CDR3aa: CASSVGMGVANTGELFF; CDR3nt: TGTGCCAGCAGCGTAGGTATGGGGGTCGCGAACACCGGGGAGCTGTTTTTT
d_gene: TRBD1; abundance: NA; v_gene: TRBV10-3; j_gene: TRBJ1-2; CDR3aa: CAISEGEGQGNYGYTF; CDR3nt: TGTGCCATCAGTGAGGGGGAGGGACAGGGAAACTATGGCTACACCTTC
d_gene: TRBD1; abundance: NA; v_gene: TRBV6-4; j_gene: TRBJ1-6; CDR3aa: CASSDPIRGQGATYNSPLHF; CDR3nt: TGTGCCAGCAGTGACCCCATTAGGGGACAGGGGGCAACCTATAATTCACCCCTCCACTTT
d_gene: TRBD2; abundance: NA; v_gene: TRBV4-3; j_gene: TRBJ2-5; CDR3aa: CASSRGGSRDETQYF; CDR3nt: TGCGCCAGCAGCCGCGGGGGGTCGAGGGACGAGACCCAGTACTTC
d_gene: NA; abundance: NA; v_gene: TRBV30; j_gene: TRBJ2-2; CDR3aa: CAWQNTGELFF; CDR3nt: TGTGCCTGGCAGAACACCGGGGAGCTGTTTTTT
d_gene: NA; abundance: once; v_gene: TRBV30; j_gene: TRBJ1-2; CDR3aa: CASSPTNYGYTF; CDR3nt: TGTGCCTCAAGCCCCACTAACTATGGCTACACCTTC
d_gene: TRBD2; abundance: few; v_gene: TRBV4-1; j_gene: TRBJ2-2; CDR3aa: CASSQEWGGRDTGELFF; CDR3nt: TGCGCCAGCAGCCAAGAATGGGGGGGGAGAGACACCGGGGAGCTGTTTTTT
d_gene: NA; abundance: NA; v_gene: TRBV12-5; j_gene: TRBJ1-5; CDR3aa: CASGLDRGNQPQHF; CDR3nt: TGTGCTAGTGGTTTGGACAGGGGCAATCAGCCCCAGCATTTT
d_gene: NA; abundance: NA; v_gene: TRBV7-3; j_gene: TRBJ2-5; CDR3aa: CATASRKSWRGETQYF; CDR3nt: TGTGCCACGGCCTCAAGAAAAAGCTGGAGGGGAGAGACCCAGTACTTC
d_gene: NA; abundance: NA; v_gene: TRBV10-3; j_gene: TRBJ2-1; CDR3aa: CAISGVVSSYNEQFF; CDR3nt: TGTGCCATCAGTGGAGTTGTGAGCTCCTACAATGAGCAGTTCTTC